This record covers a single TCR beta chain. Its antigen remains unknown. The CDR3 is 14 residues long. V was clipped by 4 bases and J by 4 bases; unmatched bases: 7. Germline CDR1 and CDR2: SGHRS and YFSETQ. These data are taken from a study of cytomegalovirus exposure and HLA in healthy donors. Broader study findings: Later work found most CMV-associated TCR beta chains apparently HLA-restricted.

60 Vbeta and 13 Jbeta primers were used in PCR. Repertoires were generated with immunoSEQ multiplex PCR, while TCRdb's copy carries only in-frame clones and drops some. The sample lists over 130,000 clones, around four fifths occurring once. The chain couples TRBV5-1 to TRBJ2-7; 8 bases are a match to TRBD2. The material sequenced was PBMCs. The sequence was obtained from a man younger than 45 in good health and CMV-seropositive. CDR3 DNA sequence: TGCGCCAGCAGCCCGAGCGGGAGTGAATACGAGCAGTACTTC. Encoded protein: CASSPSGSEYEQYF.